This T cell receptor beta chain is drawn from a study of T cells in Graves' hyperthyroidism and ophthalmopathy. This CDR3 has 12 amino acids. CDR1 is SGHNT, CDR2 YENEEA, per germline. Trimming removed 5 bases from V and 7 bases from J; junction bases left unmatched: 2. RNA transcripts provided the source from which TCR beta CDR3 regions were amplified. First-round RT-PCR with HTBI primers amplified the TCR CDR3 region. TCRdb fed the multiplex PCR reads into MiXCR, producing one record per CDR3 protein. The sample includes some 550,000 distinct CDR3 sequences, around 21% of them seen just once. Patients counted as stable if ophthalmopathy did not develop within 18 months. The study enrolled patients aged 18 to 65 with newly diagnosed hyperthyroidism of under 2 months' duration. The sample holds many counts of this clonotype.

The material sequenced was blood. The sequence was obtained from a man aged 18 to 35 with Graves' hyperthyroidism. This sequence joins TRBV11-3 and TRBJ2-7, with TRBD2 identical over 10 bases. The CDR3 spells CASSRTSGEQYF. CDR3 in DNA: TGTGCCAGCAGCCGGACTAGCGGTGAGCAGTACTTC.